These 8 T cell receptor beta chains originate from one sample sequenced in a study of human T cells and chemical hapten exposure. Using its own MiXCR run on the RACE reads, TCRdb lists one record per CDR3 protein. This table has around 77,000 distinct CDR3 sequences, over 7.5% appearing once. The time point denotes: patch test 1, 2 weeks after DPC sensitization. Stated treatment: therapeutic diphenylcyclopropenone sensitization with weekly scalp DPC. The sample in question was whole blood, obtained in connection with sensitization to the hapten diphenylcyclopropenone (DPC). Receptors originate from a woman aged 40 to 49 with alopecia areata. Some clones in this sample may be carry-over from other donors' samples.

This clonotype was detected a few times. V usage is TRBV7-2 and J usage is TRBJ1-3, with 7 bases identical to TRBD1. V lost 5 bases to trimming and J lost 2 bases; unmatched junction nucleotides: 6. Germline CDR1 and CDR2: SGHTA and FQGNSA. The CDR3 consists of 15 residues. The DNA for the CDR3 is TGTGCCAGCAGCAACGCAGGGGGTACTGGAAACACCATATATTTT. Translated: CASSNAGGTGNTIYF.

This clonotype was recorded at least ten times. DNA of the CDR3: TGTGCCAGCAGTTTCGGGAATAGCAATCAGCCCCAGCATTTT. Translation: CASSFGNSNQPQHF. The chain employs TRBV6-2 or TRBV6-3 and TRBJ1-5; D is uncertain. Looked up from germline, CDR1 is MNHEY and CDR2 is SVGEGT. CDR3 length: 14 residues. V gave up 4 bases and J gave up 0 bases, with 7 bases separating them.

V is TRBV6-5 and J is TRBJ1-2, with D unclear. Germline assignment: CDR1 MNHEY and CDR2 SVGAGI. V lost 2 bases to trimming and J lost 4 bases, with 14 bases between them. The CDR3 has 15 amino acids. The DNA of the CDR3 is TGTGCCAGCAGTTACGCCCGCTCCAGCTCCTATGGCTACACCTTC. This gives the protein CASSYARSSSYGYTF.

This clonotype was detected many times. This chain uses TRBV6-2 or TRBV6-3 with TRBJ2-3; either TRBD1 or TRBD2 may supply D (5 bases each). The germline V and J ends were trimmed by 5 bases and 4 bases, with 22 bases remaining between them. Germline V CDR1 and CDR2: MNHEY, SVGEGT. The CDR3 extends over 17 amino acids. The DNA for the CDR3 is TGTGCCAGCAGTCCACACCGCTTGGGGGTTCGTGCAGATACGCAGTATTTT. Amino acids: CASSPHRLGVRADTQYF.

This clonotype was counted ten times or more. CDR3 coding DNA: TGTGCCAGCAGCCAACGTCAGACAGGGACTAATGAAAAACTGTTTTTT. Its protein is CASSQRQTGTNEKLFF. This rearrangement joins TRBV3-1 to TRBJ1-4, with TRBD1 matching over 7 bases. Per germline, CDR1 LGHDT and CDR2 YNNKEL (reference sequence). This CDR3 is 16 amino acids long. J was trimmed by 2 bases and V by 2 bases; bases with no gene match: 5.

This clonotype was picked up a small number of times. This chain uses TRBV6-2 or TRBV6-3 with TRBJ1-5; TRBD1 agrees at 7 bases. V shed 6 bases, J shed 6 bases, and the junction held 8 bases outside the gene matches. The CDR3 is made up of 14 amino acids. CDR1 is MNHEY, CDR2 SVGEGT, per germline. DNA for the CDR3: TGTGCCAGCAGACCTGACAGGGATCGTCAGCCCCAGCATTTT. Translating it yields CASRPDRDRQPQHF.

This clonotype was picked up many times. This rearrangement joins TRBV12-3 or TRBV12-4 to TRBJ1-5; D is ambiguous. The CDR3 runs to 13 residues. V was cut by 6 bases and J by 6 bases, with 12 bases left in between. The CDR3 reads CASRGAPRQPQHF. CDR3 bases: TGTGCCAGCAGGGGTGCCCCTCGTCAGCCCCAGCATTTT.

The table lists this clonotype with many counts. This chain uses TRBV19 with TRBJ2-3, with 10 positions matching TRBD2. This CDR3 is built from 16 residues. J lost 0 bases, V lost 8 bases, and 8 bases had no gene match. Per the germline V gene, CDR1 is LNHDA and CDR2 is SQIVND (reference sequence). The DNA for the CDR3 is TGTGCCAGTGGGGGCATAGCGGGGGGAAGCACAGATACGCAGTATTTT. It yields the protein CASGGIAGGSTDTQYF. The full variable domain, with the rest looked up from reference TRBV19 and TRBJ2-3, is DGGITQSPKYLFRKEGQNVTLSCEQNLNHDAMYWYRQDPGQGLRLIYYSQIVNDFQKGDIAEGYSVSREKKESFPLTVTSAQKNPTAFYLCASGGIAGGSTDTQYFGPGTRLTVL.